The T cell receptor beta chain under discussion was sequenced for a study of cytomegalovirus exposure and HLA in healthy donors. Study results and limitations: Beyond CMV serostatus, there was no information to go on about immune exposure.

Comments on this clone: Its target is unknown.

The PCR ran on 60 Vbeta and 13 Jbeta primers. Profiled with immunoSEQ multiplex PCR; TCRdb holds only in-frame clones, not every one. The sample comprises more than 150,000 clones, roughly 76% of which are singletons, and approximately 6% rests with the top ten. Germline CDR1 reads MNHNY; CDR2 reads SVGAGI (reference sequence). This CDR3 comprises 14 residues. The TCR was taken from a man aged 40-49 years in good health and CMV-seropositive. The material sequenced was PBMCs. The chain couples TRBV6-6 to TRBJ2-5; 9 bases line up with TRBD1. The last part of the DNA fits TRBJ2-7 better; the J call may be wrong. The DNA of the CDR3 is TGTGCCAGCAACAGACAGGGGGGCACCTACGAGCAGTACTTC. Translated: CASNRQGGTYEQYF.